The next 20 T cell receptor beta chains were all read from a single sample in a study of response to subunit inactivated influenza vaccine. TCRdb re-called the RT-PCR reads with MiXCR, one entry per CDR3 protein. The sample consists of hundreds of thousands of distinct CDR3 sequences, 15% to 19% of them appearing once. This material consisted of PBMCs from blood, taken 11 to 12 days after vaccination. The receptor source for this set is a man aged 50 or older who received an inactivated influenza vaccine.

The chain links TRBV7-2 to TRBJ2-7; 10 positions match TRBD1. The CDR3 runs to 14 residues. Trimming cost V 4 bases and J 8 bases; bases outside gene matches: 8. Per the germline V gene, CDR1 is SGHTA and CDR2 is FQGNSA. This CDR3 reads CASSSTRDRGQQYF. The CDR3 DNA reads as TGTGCCAGCAGCTCGACACGGGACAGGGGCCAGCAGTACTTC.

The rearrangement links TRBV20-1 to TRBJ1-2; 9 bases are shared with TRBD1. The J segment lost 8 bases and the V segment lost 3 bases, leaving 7 bases of the junction unmatched. The CDR3 contains 13 residues. Germline CDR1 is DFQATT and CDR2 is SNEGSKA (reference sequence). The CDR3 reads CSARTRTGAGYTF. The DNA for the CDR3 is TGCAGTGCTAGGACCCGGACAGGGGCCGGCTACACCTTC.

V gene TRBV14 combines with J gene TRBJ1-2, with D uncertain. V was clipped by 2 bases and J by 3 bases, with 13 bases between them. Germline assignment: CDR1 SGHDN and CDR2 FVKESK. There are 15 residues in the CDR3. The CDR3 loop is CASSQQRGRDYGYTF. In nucleotides, the CDR3 is TGTGCCAGCAGCCAACAACGCGGAAGAGACTATGGCTACACCTTC.

This clonotype was seen at least ten times. The rearrangement uses TRBV12-3 or TRBV12-4 and TRBJ2-1; TRBD2 matches 9 bases. The CDR3 length is 14 residues. V trimming: 5 bases; J trimming: 5 bases; junction bases outside the gene matches: 4. CDR3 protein: CASSAGGSNNEQFF. CDR3 bases: TGTGCCAGCAGTGCGGGGGGGAGTAACAATGAGCAGTTCTTC.

The J gene is TRBJ2-1, the V gene TRBV9; tentatively, D is TRBD2 (7 bases). The length of the CDR3 is 15 residues. The germline CDR1 and CDR2 sequences are SGDLS and YYNGEE. Trimming left V 0 bases short and J 4 bases short, with 11 bases between. This chain's CDR3 is CASSVGTAGYNEQFF. The CDR3 DNA reads TGTGCCAGCAGCGTAGGGACAGCGGGGTACAATGAGCAGTTCTTC.

There are a few counts of this clonotype. This chain links TRBV7-9 with TRBJ1-1; tentative D call: TRBD1 (5 bases). There are 15 residues in the CDR3. Per germline, CDR1 SEHNR and CDR2 FQNEAQ (reference sequence). V was pared by 5 bases and J by 1 base, with 14 bases between. The CDR3 DNA reads as TGTGCCAGCAGCCCAGGCCGGGGCCAGAACACTGAAGCTTTCTTT. Amino acids: CASSPGRGQNTEAFF.

In DNA, the CDR3 is TGTGCCAGCAGCCCAACGCCTTATACGCAGTATTTT. It codes for CASSPTPYTQYF. This chain uses TRBV9 with TRBJ2-3; D uncertain. Germline CDR1 is SGDLS and CDR2 is YYNGEE. This CDR3 spans 12 amino acids. V gave up 4 bases and J gave up 7 bases, with 10 bases separating them.

In this sample, this clonotype turned up a few times. The genes are TRBV28 and TRBJ2-7, with D possibly being TRBD1 (6 bases). V lost 8 bases to trimming and J lost 0 bases, with 17 bases between them. From germline, CDR1 is MDHEN and CDR2 SYDVKM. The CDR3 consists of 15 residues. The CDR3 sequence: CASSSGGTTSYEQYF. For the CDR3, the DNA is TGTGCCAGCTCTTCAGGTGGGACAACCTCCTACGAGCAGTACTTC.

This clonotype has just a few counts. CDR3 DNA: TGCGCCAGCAGCTTGGCCAGGGCCGGCCAAGAGACCCAGTACTTC. Translating it yields CASSLARAGQETQYF. The chain uses TRBV5-1 and TRBJ2-5; D is perhaps TRBD1 (5 bases). V shed 0 bases and J shed 1 base, with 10 bases lying between them. The CDR3 length is 15 residues. Germline lookup yields CDR1 SGHRS and CDR2 YFSETQ.

V is TRBV12-3 or TRBV12-4 and J is TRBJ2-1, with 7 bases aligning to TRBD2. This CDR3 spans 16 amino acids. V trimming: 3 bases; J trimming: 3 bases; junction bases outside the gene matches: 8. CDR3 in DNA: TGTGCCAGCAGTTTCCTGCTAGCGGCCCTCTACAATGAGCAGTTCTTC. This codes for CASSFLLAALYNEQFF.

The chain employs TRBV4-2 and TRBJ1-5, with a weak D call TRBD1 (5 bases). Trimming stripped 0 bases from V and 7 bases from J, with 13 bases between. CDR3 length: 15 amino acids. The germline V gene has CDR1 LGHNA and CDR2 YNFKEQ. Written as DNA, the CDR3 is TGTGCCAGCAGCCAAGATCTTGGGGCGAGGCAGCCCCAGCATTTT. Its translation is CASSQDLGARQPQHF.

The CDR3 DNA reads as TGCAGTGCTAGAGATCAAAAGAGGTTCTATGGCTACACCTTC. It specifies CSARDQKRFYGYTF. The chain combines TRBV20-1 with TRBJ1-2; D unresolved. Per germline, CDR1 DFQATT and CDR2 SNEGSKA (reference sequence). The CDR3 is 14 amino acids. Trimming cost V 0 bases and J 4 bases, with 12 bases left between them.

The chain links TRBV20-1 to TRBJ2-1; D is perhaps TRBD2 (7 bases). Germline CDR1 and CDR2: DFQATT and SNEGSKA (reference sequence). This CDR3 has 16 amino acids. Trimming took 0 bases from V and 6 from J, leaving 18 bases between them. The CDR3 DNA follows: TGCAGTGCTAGAGATTGGGGGGCTAGCGGCCTCAATGAGCAGTTCTTC. Its translation: CSARDWGASGLNEQFF.

The CDR3 reads CASSLASGEMYF. CDR3 DNA: TGTGCCAGCAGCTTAGCGTCAGGGGAAATGTACTTC. This rearrangement joins TRBV7-9 to TRBJ2-5; maybe TRBD1 (6 bases). This CDR3 spans 12 amino acids. Germline V gives CDR1 SEHNR, CDR2 FQNEAQ (reference sequence). The V and J ends lost 0 bases and 13 bases respectively, with 12 bases between them.

This clonotype was picked up many times. The chain carries TRBV28 and TRBJ2-3; 12 bases match TRBD2. The CDR3 is made up of 15 amino acids. CDR1 MDHEN and CDR2 SYDVKM come from the germline V gene. V dropped 6 bases and J dropped 4; count of bases not matched to a gene: 5. Here the CDR3 DNA reads TGTGCCAGCAGACGTACTAGCGGGAGGCCAGATACGCAGTATTTT. Translating gives CASRRTSGRPDTQYF.

This clonotype was seen a handful of times. V is TRBV5-1 and J is TRBJ2-5; 8 bases match TRBD2. Germline V lookup: CDR1 SGHRS, CDR2 YFSETQ. V trimming: 1 base; J trimming: 2 bases; junction bases outside the gene matches: 4. The CDR3 runs to 15 residues. This CDR3 reads CASSLLSSGQETQYF. The CDR3 DNA reads TGCGCCAGCAGCTTGCTGTCTAGCGGGCAAGAGACCCAGTACTTC.

This CDR3 is CASSQARDRGALFF. The DNA for the CDR3 is TGCGCCAGCAGCCAGGCCCGGGACAGGGGCGCGCTGTTTTTT. The V gene is TRBV4-3, the J gene TRBJ2-2; 10 bases line up with TRBD1. V was pared by 3 bases and J by 13 bases, with 8 bases of the junction left unmatched. Germline lookup yields CDR1 LGHNA and CDR2 YSLEER. There are 14 residues in the CDR3.

This clonotype was seen a handful of times. CDR3 DNA: TGTGCCAGCAGCCCAATCAGGGGCTCTCTTCTCGTTGAAGCTTTCTTT. As protein: CASSPIRGSLLVEAFF. The chain couples TRBV7-8 to TRBJ1-1; perhaps TRBD1 as D (6 bases). CDR1 and CDR2 (germline): SGHVS, FQNEAQ. This CDR3 contains 16 residues. The V end lost 5 bases, the J end lost 7 bases, and 23 bases lay between the germline ends.

This clonotype has a handful of counts. The CDR3: CASSFVSSGGADTQYF. The CDR3 nucleotides read TGTGCCAGCAGCTTCGTCTCTAGCGGGGGGGCAGATACGCAGTATTTT. The V and J genes are TRBV11-2 and TRBJ2-3; the match to TRBD2 covers 12 bases. Germline CDR1 SGHAT, CDR2 FQNNGV. V dropped 3 bases and J dropped 4; count of bases not matched to a gene: 5. There are 16 residues in the CDR3. The full variable domain, in which reference TRBV11-2 and TRBJ2-3 provide the parts outside the CDR3, is EAGVAQSPRYKIIEKRQSVAFWCNPISGHATLYWYQQILGQGPKLLIQFQNNGVVDDSQLPKDRFSAERLKGVDSTLKIQPAKLEDSAVYLCASSFVSSGGADTQYFGPGTRLTVL.

This clonotype has just a few counts. This chain joins TRBV10-3 and TRBJ2-1, with 9 bases identical to TRBD2. The germline gives CDR1 ENHRY, CDR2 SYGVKD. The J segment lost 9 bases and the V segment lost 0 bases, leaving 3 bases of the junction unmatched. There are 14 residues in the CDR3. The CDR3 bases are TGTGCCATCAGTGAGTCTGGCGGGAGGGGTGAGCAGTTCTTC. Translated, it gives CAISESGGRGEQFF.